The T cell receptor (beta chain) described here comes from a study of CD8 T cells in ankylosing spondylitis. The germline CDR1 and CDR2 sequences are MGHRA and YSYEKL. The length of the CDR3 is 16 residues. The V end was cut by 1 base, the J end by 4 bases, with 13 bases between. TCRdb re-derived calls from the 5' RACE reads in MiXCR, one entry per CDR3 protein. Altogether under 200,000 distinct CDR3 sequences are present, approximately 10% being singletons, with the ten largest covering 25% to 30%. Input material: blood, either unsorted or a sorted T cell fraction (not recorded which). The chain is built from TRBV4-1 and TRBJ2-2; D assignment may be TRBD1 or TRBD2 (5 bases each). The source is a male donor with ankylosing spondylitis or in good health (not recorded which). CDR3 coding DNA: TGCGCCAGCAGCCAAGGGGGGATTGGGGGCACCGGGGAGCTGTTTTTT. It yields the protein CASSQGGIGGTGELFF.